This T cell receptor (beta chain) was sequenced in a study of T cells in Graves' hyperthyroidism and ophthalmopathy. Study background: It was at initial diagnosis, before any treatment, that peripheral blood was collected. Study outcomes and limitations: Most thyroid clonotypes expanded above 0.001 appeared in blood too. Separating ophthalmopathy from stable hyperthyroidism was achieved by a 13 V-J model.

V shed 6 bases and J 9 bases; nucleotides not matched to a gene: 15. CDR3 length: 15 amino acids. This clonotype was seen at least ten times. Its antigen is still unknown. TCR beta CDR3 sequences were amplified from RNA transcripts. HTBI primers were the set used in a first-round RT-PCR of the TCR CDR3. Via MiXCR, TCRdb re-called the multiplex PCR reads, giving one row per CDR3 protein. The sample comprises roughly 240,000 distinct CDR3 sequences, about 25% of which are singletons, and approximately 35% rests with the top ten. Ophthalmopathy patients showed a Clinical Activity Score of at least 3, NOSPECS grade of at least 4 and duration under 3 months.

Sequences were obtained from blood. This receptor was identified in a middle-aged woman with Graves' ophthalmopathy. The rearrangement joins TRBV12-3 or TRBV12-4 to TRBJ2-5, with 8 bases that match TRBD1. This CDR3 is CASSLTGQAHRAQYF. The CDR3, as DNA: TGTGCCAGCAGCCTAACGGGACAGGCCCATAGGGCCCAGTACTTC.